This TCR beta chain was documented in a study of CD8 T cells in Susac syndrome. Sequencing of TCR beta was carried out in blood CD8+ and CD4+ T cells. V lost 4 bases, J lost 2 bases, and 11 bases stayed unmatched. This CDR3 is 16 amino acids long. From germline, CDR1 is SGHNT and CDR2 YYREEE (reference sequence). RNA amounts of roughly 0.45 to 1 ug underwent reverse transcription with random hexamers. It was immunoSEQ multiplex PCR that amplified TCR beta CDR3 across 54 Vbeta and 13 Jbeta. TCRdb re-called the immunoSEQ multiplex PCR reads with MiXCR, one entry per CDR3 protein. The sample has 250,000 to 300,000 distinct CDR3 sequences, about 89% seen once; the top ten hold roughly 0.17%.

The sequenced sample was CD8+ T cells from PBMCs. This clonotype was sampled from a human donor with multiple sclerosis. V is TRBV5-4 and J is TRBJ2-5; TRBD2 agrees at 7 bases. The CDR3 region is CASSPFDWRGQETQYF. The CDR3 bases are TGTGCCAGCAGCCCTTTCGATTGGCGGGGGCAAGAGACCCAGTACTTC.